These T cell receptor beta chains were read from a single sample in a study of response to subunit inactivated influenza vaccine. TCRdb analysed the RT-PCR reads with MiXCR anew, one entry per CDR3 protein. The sample holds over 750,000 distinct CDR3 sequences, around 20% seen once. The material sequenced was PBMCs from blood, taken 4 to 6 days after vaccination. The receptors come from a man in his forties or fifties who received an inactivated influenza vaccine. CDR3s include the opening cysteine and the closing phenylalanine or tryptophan. Fields, in order: clone size, J gene, D gene, V gene, CDR3 DNA, CDR3 protein. The D gene is left open where the match is weak. Where a row states a size, it is once, few, many or the class of an expanded clone; other rows omit it.

>few|TRBJ2-1|.|TRBV4-3
TGCGCCAGCAGCCAAGCACTCGGCAGCCGGTACAATGAGCAGTTCTTC
CASSQALGSRYNEQFF
>.|TRBJ1-4|.|TRBV4-1
TGCGCCAGCAGCCAAGCCCCTGGGAGTATACCTAATGAAAAACTGTTTTTT
CASSQAPGSIPNEKLFF
>few|TRBJ2-2|TRBD2|TRBV20-1
TGCAGTGCGGACGCCACTAGCGGGAGTTACACCGGGGAGCTGTTTTTT
CSADATSGSYTGELFF
>.|TRBJ2-7|.|TRBV3-1
TGTGCCAGCAGCCCGGTCGGGGGACCCTCCTACGAGCAGTACTTC
CASSPVGGPSYEQYF
>few|TRBJ2-1|.|TRBV5-6
TGTGCCAGCAGCTTGGGGCAGACCCAGGGCTTC
CASSLGQTQGF
>few|TRBJ2-2|.|TRBV20-1
TGCAGTGCTAGCTCGGCAGGCGGCACCGGGGAGCTGTTTTTT
CSASSAGGTGELFF
>.|TRBJ2-6|.|TRBV2
TGTGCCAGCTCCGCACCTAGCGTTGGCTGGGCCAACGTCCTGACTTTC
CASSAPSVGWANVLTF
>.|TRBJ2-5|.|TRBV20-1
TGCAGTGCCATACGGACAGCTCAAGAGACCCAGTACTTC
CSAIRTAQETQYF
>many|TRBJ1-2|.|TRBV12-3/TRBV12-4
TGTGCCAGCAGTCAACAGGGTACTGGTGGCTACACCTTC
CASSQQGTGGYTF
>few|TRBJ1-2|.|TRBV5-1
TGCGCCAGCAGCAAAGGGGATGGCTACACCTTC
CASSKGDGYTF
>once|TRBJ2-1|TRBD2|TRBV28
TGTGCCAGCAGTTCGGGGAGCGGGATCTCCTACAATGAGCAGTTCTTC
CASSSGSGISYNEQFF
>few|TRBJ2-1|TRBD2|TRBV20-1
TGCAGTGCTAGAGATCTACAGCGGGGGAAGGATGAGCAGTTCTTC
CSARDLQRGKDEQFF
>.|TRBJ2-3|TRBD2|TRBV20-1
TGCAGTGCTAGAGATTCAACTAGCGGGACGGGGGATACGCAGTATTTT
CSARDSTSGTGDTQYF
>once|TRBJ2-1|TRBD2|TRBV7-9
TGTGCCAGCAGCTTGGGACTAGGGGTTCATGAGCAGTTCTTC
CASSLGLGVHEQFF
>once|TRBJ1-2|.|TRBV2
TGTGCCAGCAATAAGGGAAACTATGGCTACACCTTC
CASNKGNYGYTF
>many|TRBJ1-5|.|TRBV4-1
TGCGCCAGCAGCCAAGATCCGAGCGGTAATCAGCCCCAGCATTTT
CASSQDPSGNQPQHF
>.|TRBJ2-7|TRBD2|TRBV12-3/TRBV12-4
TGTGCCAGCAGCAAAGTCGGCGGGAGGGGATACGAGCAGTACTTC
CASSKVGGRGYEQYF
>.|TRBJ2-3|TRBD2|TRBV5-1
TGCGCCAGCAGCTCAGGCCGCGGGAGTTCAGATACGCAGTATTTT
CASSSGRGSSDTQYF
>few|TRBJ2-3|.|TRBV5-1
TGCGCCAGCCGGAGAGGGGACAGCGGGGGCACAGATACGCAGTATTTT
CASRRGDSGGTDTQYF